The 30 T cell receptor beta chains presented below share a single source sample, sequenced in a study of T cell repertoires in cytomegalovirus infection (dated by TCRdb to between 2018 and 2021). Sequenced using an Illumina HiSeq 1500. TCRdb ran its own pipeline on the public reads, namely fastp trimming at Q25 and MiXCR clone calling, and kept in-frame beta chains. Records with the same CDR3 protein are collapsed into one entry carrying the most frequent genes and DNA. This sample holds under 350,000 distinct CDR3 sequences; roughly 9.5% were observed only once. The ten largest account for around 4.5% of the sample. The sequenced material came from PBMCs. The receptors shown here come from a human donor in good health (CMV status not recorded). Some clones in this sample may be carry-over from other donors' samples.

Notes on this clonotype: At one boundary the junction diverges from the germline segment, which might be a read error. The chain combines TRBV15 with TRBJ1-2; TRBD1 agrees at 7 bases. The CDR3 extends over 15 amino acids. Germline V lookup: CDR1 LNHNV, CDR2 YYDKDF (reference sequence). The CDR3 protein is CATSGETGLNYGYTF. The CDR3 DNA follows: TGTGCCACCAGCGGAGAGACAGGGCTTAACTATGGCTACACCTTC.

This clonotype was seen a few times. CDR3 protein: CASSQGDGSREKLFF. In nucleotides, the CDR3 is TGCGCCAGCAGCCAAGGGGACGGATCACGGGAAAAACTGTTTTTT. This chain connects TRBV4-1 to TRBJ1-4; possible D gene TRBD1, 5 bases. Trimming left V 1 base short and J 8 bases short, with 14 bases between. The CDR3 totals 15 residues. Looked up from germline, CDR1 is MGHRA and CDR2 is YSYEKL.

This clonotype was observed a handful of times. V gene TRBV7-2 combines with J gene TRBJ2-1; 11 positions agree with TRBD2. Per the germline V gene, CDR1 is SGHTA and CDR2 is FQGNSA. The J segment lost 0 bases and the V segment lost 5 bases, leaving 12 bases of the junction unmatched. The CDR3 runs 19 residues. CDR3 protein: CASSEGGLAVRRSYNEQFF. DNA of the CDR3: TGTGCCAGCAGCGAGGGGGGACTAGCGGTTCGGCGCTCCTACAATGAGCAGTTCTTC.

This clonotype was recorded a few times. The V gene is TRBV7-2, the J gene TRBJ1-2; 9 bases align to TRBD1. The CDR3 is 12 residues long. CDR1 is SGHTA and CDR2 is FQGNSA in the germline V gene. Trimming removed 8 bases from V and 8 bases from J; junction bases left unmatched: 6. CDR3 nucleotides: TGTGCCAGCCGGGACAGGGCGGACGGCTACACCTTC. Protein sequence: CASRDRADGYTF.

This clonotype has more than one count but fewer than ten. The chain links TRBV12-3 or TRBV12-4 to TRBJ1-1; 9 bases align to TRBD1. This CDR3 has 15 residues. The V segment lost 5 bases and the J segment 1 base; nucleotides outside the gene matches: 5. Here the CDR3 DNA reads TGTGCCAGCAGTCCACAGGGGGCAGGGAACACTGAAGCTTTCTTT. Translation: CASSPQGAGNTEAFF.

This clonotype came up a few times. This chain's CDR3 is CASSLDRGRTDTQYF. In DNA, the CDR3 is TGTGCCAGCAGCTTGGACAGGGGGCGCACAGATACGCAGTATTTT. This chain uses TRBV7-2 with TRBJ2-3; 11 bases fit TRBD1. Trimming removed 3 bases from V and 1 base from J; junction bases left unmatched: 0. Germline CDR1 reads SGHTA; CDR2 reads FQGNSA. The CDR3 sequence is 15 residues long.

This CDR3 is CASRPQGSGELFF. As DNA, the CDR3 is TGTGCCAGCAGACCACAGGGTTCCGGGGAGCTGTTTTTT. V and J are TRBV28 and TRBJ2-2; a weak D match, TRBD1 (6 bases). Germline CDR1 is MDHEN and CDR2 is SYDVKM. The CDR3 is 13 residues long. V lost 6 bases, J lost 6 bases, and 11 bases lay in between.

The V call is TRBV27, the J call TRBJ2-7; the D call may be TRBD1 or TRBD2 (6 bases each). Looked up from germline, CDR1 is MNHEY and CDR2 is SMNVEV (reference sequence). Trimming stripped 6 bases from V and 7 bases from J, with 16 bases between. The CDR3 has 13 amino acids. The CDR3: CASRGGILGEQYF. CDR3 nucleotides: TGTGCCAGCAGAGGGGGGATACTGGGGGAGCAGTACTTC.

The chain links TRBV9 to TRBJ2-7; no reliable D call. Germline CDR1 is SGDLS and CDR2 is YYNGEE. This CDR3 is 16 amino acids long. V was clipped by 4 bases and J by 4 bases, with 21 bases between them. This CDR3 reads CASSPPPRNRVYEQYF. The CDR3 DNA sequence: TGTGCCAGCAGCCCCCCCCCCCGAAACAGAGTATACGAGCAGTACTTC.

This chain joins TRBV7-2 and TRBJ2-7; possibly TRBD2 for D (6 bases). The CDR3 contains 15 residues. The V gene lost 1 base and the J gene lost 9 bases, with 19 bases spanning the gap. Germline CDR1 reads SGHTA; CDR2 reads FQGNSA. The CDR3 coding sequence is TGTGCCAGCAGCTTAGTCGTGACACGGGGGTCGGGGCAGTACTTC. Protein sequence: CASSLVVTRGSGQYF.

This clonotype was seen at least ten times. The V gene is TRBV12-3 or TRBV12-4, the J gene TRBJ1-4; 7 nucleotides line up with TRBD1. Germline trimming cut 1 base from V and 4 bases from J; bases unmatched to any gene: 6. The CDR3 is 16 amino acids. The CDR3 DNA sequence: TGTGCCAGCAGTTTAGGCGAGGGGGCCGGTAATGAAAAACTGTTTTTT. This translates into CASSLGEGAGNEKLFF.

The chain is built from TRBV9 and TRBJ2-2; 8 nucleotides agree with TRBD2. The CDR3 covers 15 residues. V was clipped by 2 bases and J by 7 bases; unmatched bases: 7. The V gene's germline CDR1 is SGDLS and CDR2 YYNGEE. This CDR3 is CASSVTSTSDGELFF. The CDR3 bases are TGTGCCAGCAGCGTGACATCGACTAGCGACGGGGAGCTGTTTTTT. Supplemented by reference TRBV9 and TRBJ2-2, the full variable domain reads DSGVTQTPKHLITATGQRVTLRCSPRSGDLSVYWYQQSLDQGLQFLIQYYNGEERAKGNILERFSAQQFPDLHSELNLSSLELGDSALYFCASSVTSTSDGELFFGEGSRLTVL.

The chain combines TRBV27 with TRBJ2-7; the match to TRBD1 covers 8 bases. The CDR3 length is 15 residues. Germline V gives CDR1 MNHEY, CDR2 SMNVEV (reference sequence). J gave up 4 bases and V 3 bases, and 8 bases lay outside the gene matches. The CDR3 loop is CASSLLGQGRYEQYF. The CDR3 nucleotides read TGTGCCAGCAGTTTGCTCGGACAGGGAAGGTACGAGCAGTACTTC.

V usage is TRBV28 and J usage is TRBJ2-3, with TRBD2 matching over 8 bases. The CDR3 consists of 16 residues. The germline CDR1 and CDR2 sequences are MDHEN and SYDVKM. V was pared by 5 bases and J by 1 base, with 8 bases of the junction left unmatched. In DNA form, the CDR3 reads TGTGCCAGCAGTCTAATAGCGGGACCTGGCACAGATACGCAGTATTTT. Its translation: CASSLIAGPGTDTQYF.

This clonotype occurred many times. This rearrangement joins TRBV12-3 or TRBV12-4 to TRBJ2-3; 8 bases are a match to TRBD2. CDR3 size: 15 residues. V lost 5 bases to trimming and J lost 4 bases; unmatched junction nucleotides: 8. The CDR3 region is CASSPLSGGSDTQYF. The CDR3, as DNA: TGTGCCAGCAGTCCGCTTTCGGGGGGGTCAGATACGCAGTATTTT.

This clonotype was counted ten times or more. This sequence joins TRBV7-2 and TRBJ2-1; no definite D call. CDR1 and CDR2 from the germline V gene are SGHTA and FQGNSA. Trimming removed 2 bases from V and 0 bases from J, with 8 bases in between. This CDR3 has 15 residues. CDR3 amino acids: CASSLTGPSYNEQFF. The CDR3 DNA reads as TGTGCCAGCAGCTTAACGGGCCCCTCCTACAATGAGCAGTTCTTC.

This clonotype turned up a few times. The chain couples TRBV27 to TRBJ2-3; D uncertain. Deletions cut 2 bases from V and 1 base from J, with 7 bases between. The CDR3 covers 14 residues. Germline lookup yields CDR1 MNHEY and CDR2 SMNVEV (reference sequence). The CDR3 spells CASSLAWGTDTQYF. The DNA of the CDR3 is TGTGCCAGCAGTTTAGCGTGGGGCACAGATACGCAGTATTTT.

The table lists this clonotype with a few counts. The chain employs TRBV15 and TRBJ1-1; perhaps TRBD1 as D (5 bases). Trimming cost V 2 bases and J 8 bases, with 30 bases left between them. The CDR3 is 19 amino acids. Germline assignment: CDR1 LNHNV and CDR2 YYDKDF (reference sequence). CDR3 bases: TGTGCCACCAGCAGATCCGTGTTCGAAAGGGCAGGGACCGGTGAGGAAGCTTTCTTT. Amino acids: CATSRSVFERAGTGEEAFF.

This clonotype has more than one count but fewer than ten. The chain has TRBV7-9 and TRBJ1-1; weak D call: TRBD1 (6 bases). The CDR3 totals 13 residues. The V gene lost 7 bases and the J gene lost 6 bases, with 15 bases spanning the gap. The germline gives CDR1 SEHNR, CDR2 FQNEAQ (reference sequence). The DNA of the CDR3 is TGTGCCAGCAACCGGGGGGGGGCCGCTGAAGCTTTCTTT. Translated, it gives CASNRGGAAEAFF.

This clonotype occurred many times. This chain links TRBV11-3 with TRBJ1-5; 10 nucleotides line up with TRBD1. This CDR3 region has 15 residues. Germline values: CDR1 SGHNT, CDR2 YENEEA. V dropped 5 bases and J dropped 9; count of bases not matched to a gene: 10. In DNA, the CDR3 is TGTGCCAGCAGCGTACCGGACAGGGGGGTCTTGCCCCAGCATTTT. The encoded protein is CASSVPDRGVLPQHF.

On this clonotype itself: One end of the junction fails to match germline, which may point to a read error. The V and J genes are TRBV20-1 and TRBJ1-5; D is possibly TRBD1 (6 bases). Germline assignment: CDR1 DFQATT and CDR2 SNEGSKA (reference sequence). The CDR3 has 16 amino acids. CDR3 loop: CSARDPGGGTDQPQHF. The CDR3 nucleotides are TGCAGTGCCAGAGATCCTGGAGGGGGTACAGATCAGCCCCAGCATTTT.

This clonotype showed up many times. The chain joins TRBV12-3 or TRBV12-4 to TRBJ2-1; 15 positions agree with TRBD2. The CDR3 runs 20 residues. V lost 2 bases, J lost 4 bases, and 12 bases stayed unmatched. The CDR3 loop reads CASSLILDGLAGGRYNEQFF. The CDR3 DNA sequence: TGTGCCAGCAGTTTAATCCTAGATGGACTAGCGGGGGGGCGGTACAATGAGCAGTTCTTC.

The CDR3 DNA is TGTGCCAGCAGTCCCAGCGGACAGGGAATAAACTATGGCTACACCTTC. This gives the protein CASSPSGQGINYGYTF. The chain combines TRBV12-3 or TRBV12-4 with TRBJ1-2; 8 nucleotides agree with TRBD1. The J segment lost 2 bases and the V segment lost 5 bases, leaving 10 bases of the junction unmatched. CDR3 size: 16 residues.

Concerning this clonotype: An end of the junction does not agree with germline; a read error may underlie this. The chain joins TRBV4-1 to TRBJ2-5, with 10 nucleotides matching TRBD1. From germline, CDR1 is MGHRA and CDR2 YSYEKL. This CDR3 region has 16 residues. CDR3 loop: CASSQGQGGHQETQYF. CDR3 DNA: TGTGCCAGCAGCCAAGGACAGGGGGGCCACCAAGAGACCCAGTACTTC.

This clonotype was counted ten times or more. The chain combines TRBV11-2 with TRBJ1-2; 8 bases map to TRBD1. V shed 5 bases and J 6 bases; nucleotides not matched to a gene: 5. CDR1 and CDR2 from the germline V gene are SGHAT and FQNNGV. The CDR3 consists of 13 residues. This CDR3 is CASSEGQGHGYTF. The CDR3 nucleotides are TGTGCCAGCAGCGAAGGACAGGGACATGGCTACACCTTC.

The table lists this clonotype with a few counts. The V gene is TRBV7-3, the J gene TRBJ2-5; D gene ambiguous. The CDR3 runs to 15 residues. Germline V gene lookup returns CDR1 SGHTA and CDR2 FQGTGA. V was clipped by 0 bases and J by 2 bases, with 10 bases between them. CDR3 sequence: CASSLTPLGQETQYF. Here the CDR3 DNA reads TGTGCCAGCAGCTTAACCCCTTTGGGGCAAGAGACCCAGTACTTC.

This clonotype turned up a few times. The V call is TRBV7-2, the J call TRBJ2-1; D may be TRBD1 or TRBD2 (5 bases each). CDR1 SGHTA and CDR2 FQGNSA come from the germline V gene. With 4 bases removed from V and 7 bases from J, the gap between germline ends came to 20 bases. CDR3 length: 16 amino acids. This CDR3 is CASSSSDFWGPNEQFF. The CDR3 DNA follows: TGTGCCAGCAGCTCCTCGGACTTCTGGGGCCCTAATGAGCAGTTCTTC.

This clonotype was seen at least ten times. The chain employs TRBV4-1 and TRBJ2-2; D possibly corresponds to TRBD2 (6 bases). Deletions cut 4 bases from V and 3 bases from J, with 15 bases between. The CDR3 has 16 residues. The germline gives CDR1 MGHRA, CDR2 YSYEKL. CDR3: CASSLRGEDYTGELFF. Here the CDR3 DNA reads TGCGCCAGCAGCCTTCGAGGGGAGGACTACACCGGGGAGCTGTTTTTT.

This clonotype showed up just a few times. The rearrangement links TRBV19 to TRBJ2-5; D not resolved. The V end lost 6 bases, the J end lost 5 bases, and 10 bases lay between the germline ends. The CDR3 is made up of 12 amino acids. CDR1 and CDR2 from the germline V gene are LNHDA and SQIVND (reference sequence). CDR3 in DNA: TGTGCCAGTAGAGGCCACCTGGAGACCCAGTACTTC. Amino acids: CASRGHLETQYF.

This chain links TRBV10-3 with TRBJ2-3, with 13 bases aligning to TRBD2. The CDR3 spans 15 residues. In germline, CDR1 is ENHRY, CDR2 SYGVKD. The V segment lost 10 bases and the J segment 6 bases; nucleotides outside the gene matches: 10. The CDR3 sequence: CATLLAGGPGDTQYF. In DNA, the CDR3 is TGTGCCACCCTACTAGCGGGGGGGCCGGGTGATACGCAGTATTTT.